Detailed here is one T cell receptor (beta chain). In the source study's methods: Using reference gene primer amplification, nucleated cell counts were estimated. Method: immunoSEQ multiplex PCR; TCRdb's copy keeps in-frame clones and lacks some. The V and J calls and the clone size are those of that table, but D and trimming were determined from the DNA. The sample holds roughly 160,000 clones, 88% seen once. This record belongs to a study of blood T cell repertoires in COVID-19. Study-level background: The United States, Italy and Spain provided the acute and convalescent COVID-19 samples. From T cells, B-cell-depleted T cells, or PBMCs came the material, which was cDNA or gDNA.

Input material: peripheral blood. This receptor was obtained from a man between 60 and 75 years old with acute or convalescent COVID-19.

CDR3 loop: CASSDGQTNQETQYF. CDR3 DNA: TGTGCCAGCAGTGATGGGCAGACTAACCAAGAGACCCAGTACTTC. V is TRBV2 and J is TRBJ2-5; TRBD2 is a possible D gene (5 bases). Trimming shortened V by 3 bases and J by 0 bases, and 11 bases separated the two germline ends. This CDR3 is 15 amino acids long. Germline V CDR1 and CDR2: SNHLY, FYNNEI.